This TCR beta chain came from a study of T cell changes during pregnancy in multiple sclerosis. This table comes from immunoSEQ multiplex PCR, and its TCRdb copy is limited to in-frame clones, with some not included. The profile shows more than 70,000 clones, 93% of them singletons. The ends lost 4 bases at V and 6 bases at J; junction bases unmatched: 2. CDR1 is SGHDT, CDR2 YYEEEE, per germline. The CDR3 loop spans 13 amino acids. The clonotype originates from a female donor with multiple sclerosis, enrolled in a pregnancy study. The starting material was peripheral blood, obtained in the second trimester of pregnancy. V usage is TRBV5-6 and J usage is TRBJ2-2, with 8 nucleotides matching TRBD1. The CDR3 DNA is TGTGCCAGCAGCCGACAGGGGCCCGGGGAGCTGTTTTTT. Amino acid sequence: CASSRQGPGELFF.